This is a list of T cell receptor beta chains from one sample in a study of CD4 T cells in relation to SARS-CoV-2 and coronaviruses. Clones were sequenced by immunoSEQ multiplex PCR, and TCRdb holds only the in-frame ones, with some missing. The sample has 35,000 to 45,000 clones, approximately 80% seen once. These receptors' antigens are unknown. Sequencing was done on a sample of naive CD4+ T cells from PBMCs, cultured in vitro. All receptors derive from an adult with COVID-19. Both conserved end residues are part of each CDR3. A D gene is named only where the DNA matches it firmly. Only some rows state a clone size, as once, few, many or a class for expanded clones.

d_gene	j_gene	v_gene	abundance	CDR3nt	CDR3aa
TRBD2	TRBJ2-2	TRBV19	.	TGTGCCAGTAGGGGACTAGCGGGAGGTTTTCGCACCGGGGAGCTGTTTTTT	CASRGLAGGFRTGELFF
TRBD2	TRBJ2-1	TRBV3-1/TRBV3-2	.	TGTGCCAGCAGCCATGGACTAGCGGGAGTTTCCTACAATGAGCAGTTCTTC	CASSHGLAGVSYNEQFF
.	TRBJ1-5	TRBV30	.	TGTGCCTGGAGTAGCAGGGGCAGACAGCCCCAGCATTTT	CAWSSRGRQPQHF
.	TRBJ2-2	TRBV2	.	TGTGCCAGCAGCACCAGGGGAGCCGGGGAGCTGTTTTTT	CASSTRGAGELFF
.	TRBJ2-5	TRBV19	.	TGTGCCAGTAGTATAATTGGCGGGACCTCTCAAGAGACCCAGTACTTC	CASSIIGGTSQETQYF
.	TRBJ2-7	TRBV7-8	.	TGTGCCAGCAGCTTAGAATCCCGCAGCCTTTCCTACGAGCAGTACTTC	CASSLESRSLSYEQYF
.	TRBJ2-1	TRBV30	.	TGTGCCTGGAGTCAGACGATAGGGCGCTCCTACAATGAGCAGTTCTTC	CAWSQTIGRSYNEQFF
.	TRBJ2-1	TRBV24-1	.	TGTGCCACCAGTGATTTTAAAACAGGCTACAATGAGCAGTTCTTC	CATSDFKTGYNEQFF
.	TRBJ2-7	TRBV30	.	TGTTCGGGGGCGGGAGAGTCCGAGCAGTACTTC	CSGAGESEQYF
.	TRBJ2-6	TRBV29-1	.	TGCAGCGTTGAAGCGAGATCTGGGGCCAACGTCCTGACTTTC	CSVEARSGANVLTF
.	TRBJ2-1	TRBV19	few	TGTGCCAGTAGTATGGGTTGGTCTAGCAGGAGCTCCTACAATGAGCAGTTCTTC	CASSMGWSSRSSYNEQFF
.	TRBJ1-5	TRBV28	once	TGTGCCAGCAGTTTAGGTAACAGCAATCAGCCCCAGCATTTT	CASSLGNSNQPQHF
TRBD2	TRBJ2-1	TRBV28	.	TGTGCCAGCACCCCGATGATCTCGGGAGGTGAGCAGTTCTTC	CASTPMISGGEQFF
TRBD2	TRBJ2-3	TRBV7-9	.	TGTGCCAGCAGCTCCCCGAGGACTAGCGGGAGCCCCACAGATACGCAGTATTTT	CASSSPRTSGSPTDTQYF
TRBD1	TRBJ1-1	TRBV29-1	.	TGCAGCGTTGGGTCAGGGGGGGAGACTGAAGCTTTCTTT	CSVGSGGETEAFF
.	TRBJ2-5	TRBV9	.	TGTGCCAGCAGCGGAACAGGGGGGGTAGAGACCCAGTACTTC	CASSGTGGVETQYF
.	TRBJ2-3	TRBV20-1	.	TGCAGTGCTAGAAGGGCCTCCCCCTCGTATTTT	CSARRASPSYF
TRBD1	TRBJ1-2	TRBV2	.	TGTGCCAGCAGACAGGGGTATAACTATGGCTACACCTTC	CASRQGYNYGYTF
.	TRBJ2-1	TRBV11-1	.	TGTGCCAGCAGCTTGGCTAACAATGAGCAGTTCTTC	CASSLANNEQFF
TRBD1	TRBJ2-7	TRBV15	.	TGTGCCACCAGCAACTCGGATATACAGGGGACCTCCTACGAGCAGTACTTC	CATSNSDIQGTSYEQYF